This entry lists 15 T cell receptor beta chains sequenced from one sample in a study of PD-1 blockade in classical Hodgkin lymphoma. Time point denoted: cycle 4 day 1 (C4D1), after less than seven weeks of nivolumab. No patient escaped relapse after autologous stem cell transplantation, and brentuximab vedotin exposure varied. TCRdb's copy holds only in-frame clones and misses some; the assay was immunoSEQ multiplex PCR. The sample lists tens of thousands of clones; approximately 86% were seen once. This specimen was peripheral blood mononuclear cells (PBMCs), taken before the fourth cycle of nivolumab. These receptors were obtained from a human donor with classical Hodgkin lymphoma.

This rearrangement joins TRBV9 to TRBJ2-3; 10 positions agree with TRBD2. Germline values: CDR1 SGDLS, CDR2 YYNGEE. Unmatched junction bases numbered 6, after V lost 2 bases and J lost 3 bases. This CDR3 has 16 amino acids. CDR3 bases: TGTGCCAGCAGCGTCCTAGCGGGAGTGTCGACAGATACGCAGTATTTT. Protein sequence: CASSVLAGVSTDTQYF.

This chain uses TRBV9 with TRBJ2-1; possibly TRBD2 for D (5 bases). Germline V gene sequence: CDR1 SGDLS, CDR2 YYNGEE. The CDR3 length is 17 residues. Trimming left V 4 bases short and J 1 base short, with 18 bases between. The CDR3 sequence: CASSLPRDYESYNEQFF. The DNA of the CDR3 is TGTGCCAGCAGCCTCCCACGAGACTACGAGTCCTACAATGAGCAGTTCTTC.

The chain links TRBV5-1 to TRBJ1-1; 8 nucleotides agree with TRBD1. The CDR3 consists of 15 residues. Germline V gives CDR1 SGHRS, CDR2 YFSETQ. V was pared by 3 bases and J by 1 base, with 5 bases of the junction left unmatched. CDR3 protein: CASSSFDRGNTEAFF. The CDR3 DNA sequence: TGCGCCAGCAGCTCGTTCGACAGGGGGAACACTGAAGCTTTCTTT.

This clone was detected only a few times. V and J are TRBV11-2 and TRBJ2-1, with 8 bases identical to TRBD1. CDR1 is SGHAT and CDR2 is FQNNGV in the germline V gene. The ends lost 6 bases at V and 9 bases at J; junction bases unmatched: 4. The CDR3 extends over 12 amino acids. CDR3 in amino acids: CASRGQVGEQFF. DNA of the CDR3: TGTGCCAGCAGGGGACAGGTCGGTGAGCAGTTCTTC.

This sequence joins TRBV27 and TRBJ1-6, with 8 bases aligning to TRBD1. V lost 5 bases and J lost 8; bases outside the gene matches: 5. The CDR3 consists of 14 residues. The V gene's germline CDR1 is MNHEY and CDR2 SMNVEV (reference sequence). The CDR3 DNA follows: TGTGCCAGCAGTCAAGGACAGGGACATTCACCCCTCCACTTT. This encodes CASSQGQGHSPLHF.

This chain connects TRBV19 to TRBJ2-3; maybe TRBD2 (5 bases). Per germline, CDR1 LNHDA and CDR2 SQIVND (reference sequence). CDR3 length: 16 amino acids. The V end was cut by 1 base, the J end by 4 bases, with 15 bases between. The CDR3 DNA follows: TGTGCCAGTAGTATAGGTAGCGAGATCATCGCAGATACGCAGTATTTT. Encoded protein: CASSIGSEIIADTQYF.

Here the CDR3 reads CASSHSGNTIYF. CDR3 sequence (DNA): TGTGCCAGTTCGCATTCTGGAAACACCATATATTTT. The rearrangement joins TRBV27 to TRBJ1-3; D not certain. Per germline, CDR1 MNHEY and CDR2 SMNVEV (reference sequence). There are 12 residues in the CDR3. Trimming took 9 bases from V and 1 from J, leaving 7 bases between them.

This clone came up a few times. The J gene is TRBJ1-3, the V gene TRBV12-2; the table's D call, TRBD1, was not checked against the DNA. TRBV12-2 is given as a pseudogene. This CDR3 region has 17 residues. CDR3 region: CASRNGQIRSSGNTIYF. The DNA for the CDR3 is TGTGCAAGTCGCAACGGACAGATCAGGTCTTCTGGAAACACCATATATTTT.

The CDR3 spells CASLRQGHGYTF. CDR3 sequence (DNA): TGCGCCAGCTTGAGACAGGGCCATGGCTACACCTTC. This chain links TRBV4-1 with TRBJ1-2, with 7 positions matching TRBD1. The CDR3 is 12 amino acids. Germline V gene data show CDR1 as MGHRA and CDR2 as YSYEKL. Trimming cost V 8 bases and J 6 bases; bases outside gene matches: 6.

The chain links TRBV5-1 to TRBJ2-1, with TRBD2 matching 11 bases. With 1 base clipped from V and 3 bases from J, the junction kept 6 bases outside the gene matches. The CDR3 extends over 17 amino acids. Per germline, CDR1 SGHRS and CDR2 YFSETQ. CDR3 region: CASSLTVTSGVYNEQFF. The CDR3 DNA is TGCGCCAGCAGCTTGACCGTGACTAGCGGGGTCTACAATGAGCAGTTCTTC.

This rearrangement joins TRBV23-1 to TRBJ1-2, with 9 bases fitting TRBD1. TRBV23-1 is given ORF status, its function remaining uncertain. Trimming cost V 7 bases and J 2 bases; bases outside gene matches: 17. The CDR3 has 18 amino acids. Here the CDR3 reads CASTPGQGEVPPNYGYTF. CDR3 bases: TGCGCCAGCACACCGGGACAGGGCGAAGTACCCCCCAACTATGGCTACACCTTC.

The chain combines TRBV25-1 with TRBJ2-1, with 10 bases that match TRBD1. V lost 1 base to trimming and J lost 3 bases; unmatched junction nucleotides: 3. This CDR3 is built from 16 residues. Per germline, CDR1 MGHDK and CDR2 SYGVNS. Here the CDR3 DNA reads TGTGCCAGCAGTGAATCGACAGGGGGCCTCTACAATGAGCAGTTCTTC. As protein: CASSESTGGLYNEQFF. Full variable domain (outside the CDR3, taken from reference TRBV25-1 and TRBJ2-1): EADIYQTPRYLVIGTGKKITLECSQTMGHDKMYWYQQDPGMELHLIHYSYGVNSTEKGDLSSESTVSRIRTEHFPLTLESARPSHTSQYLCASSESTGGLYNEQFFGPGTRLTVL.

The rearrangement uses TRBV5-6 and TRBJ1-1; 9 bases line up with TRBD1. The CDR3 spans 14 residues. The germline V gene encodes CDR1 SGHDT and CDR2 YYEEEE. Unmatched junction bases numbered 4, after V lost 6 bases and J lost 1 base. CDR3 amino acids: CASTLTGGNTEAFF. The CDR3 coding sequence is TGTGCCAGCACCCTGACAGGGGGGAACACTGAAGCTTTCTTT.

V gene TRBV6-1 combines with J gene TRBJ2-3, with 8 bases matching TRBD2. The CDR3 is 13 amino acids. The J segment lost 4 bases and the V segment lost 7 bases, leaving 4 bases of the junction unmatched. Germline CDR1 and CDR2: MNHNS and SASEGT. The CDR3 region has the DNA TGTGCCAGCACGGGGGGGGAGGCAGATACGCAGTATTTT. As protein: CASTGGEADTQYF.

This chain joins TRBV18 and TRBJ2-1; 9 nucleotides agree with TRBD2. Germline lookup yields CDR1 KGHSH and CDR2 LQKENI. J was trimmed by 10 bases and V by 6 bases; bases with no gene match: 13. The CDR3 contains 15 residues. The CDR3 DNA is TGTGCCAGCTCGCCTCTAGCGGGGTCACTTGTGGAGCAGTTCTTC. Encoded protein: CASSPLAGSLVEQFF.